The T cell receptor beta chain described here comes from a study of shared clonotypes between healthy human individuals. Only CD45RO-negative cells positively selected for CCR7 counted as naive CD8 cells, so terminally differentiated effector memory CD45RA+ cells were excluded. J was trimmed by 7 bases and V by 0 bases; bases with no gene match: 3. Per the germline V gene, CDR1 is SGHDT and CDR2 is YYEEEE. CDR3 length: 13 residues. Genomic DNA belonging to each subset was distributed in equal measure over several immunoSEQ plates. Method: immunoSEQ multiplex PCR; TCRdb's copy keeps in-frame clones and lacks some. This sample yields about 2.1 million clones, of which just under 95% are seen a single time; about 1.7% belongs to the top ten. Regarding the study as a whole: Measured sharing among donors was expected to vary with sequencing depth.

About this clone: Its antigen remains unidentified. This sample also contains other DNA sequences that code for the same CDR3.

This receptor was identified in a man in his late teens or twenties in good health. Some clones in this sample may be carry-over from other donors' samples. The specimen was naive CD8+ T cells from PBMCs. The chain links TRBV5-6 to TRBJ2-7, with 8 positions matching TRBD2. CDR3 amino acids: CASSLGLASEQYF. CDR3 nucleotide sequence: TGTGCCAGCAGCTTGGGACTAGCGAGTGAGCAGTACTTC.